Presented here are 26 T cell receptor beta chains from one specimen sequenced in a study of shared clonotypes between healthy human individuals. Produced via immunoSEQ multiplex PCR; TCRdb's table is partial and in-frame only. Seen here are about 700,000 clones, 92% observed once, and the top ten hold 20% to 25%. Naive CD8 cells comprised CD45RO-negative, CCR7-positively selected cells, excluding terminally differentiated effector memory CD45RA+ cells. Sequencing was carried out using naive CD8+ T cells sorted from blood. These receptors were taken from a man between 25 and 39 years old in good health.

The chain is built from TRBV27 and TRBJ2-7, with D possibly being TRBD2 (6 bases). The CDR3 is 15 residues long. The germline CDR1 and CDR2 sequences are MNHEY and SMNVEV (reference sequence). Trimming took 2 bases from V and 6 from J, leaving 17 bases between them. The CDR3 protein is CASSLLTGSFSEQYF. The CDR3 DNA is TGTGCCAGCAGTTTACTGACCGGGAGCTTCTCCGAGCAGTACTTC.

The CDR3 spells CASSLTGTLMFNEQFF. The CDR3 bases are TGTGCCAGCAGTCTAACCGGGACCCTTATGTTCAATGAGCAGTTCTTC. The V call is TRBV11-2, the J call TRBJ2-1; TRBD1 or TRBD2 may be the D gene (5 bases each). Trimming left V 6 bases short and J 6 bases short, with 21 bases between. The CDR3 is 16 amino acids. Per germline, CDR1 SGHAT and CDR2 FQNNGV.

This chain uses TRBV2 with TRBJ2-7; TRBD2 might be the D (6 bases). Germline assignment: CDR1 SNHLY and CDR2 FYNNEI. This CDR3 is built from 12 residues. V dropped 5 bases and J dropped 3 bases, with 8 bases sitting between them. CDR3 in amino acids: CASSSGGYEQYF. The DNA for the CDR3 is TGTGCCAGCAGTTCCGGGGGCTACGAGCAGTACTTC.

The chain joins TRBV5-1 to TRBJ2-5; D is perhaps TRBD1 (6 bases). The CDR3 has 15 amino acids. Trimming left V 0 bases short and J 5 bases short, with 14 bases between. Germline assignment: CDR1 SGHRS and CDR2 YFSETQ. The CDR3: CASSLETGLGETQYF. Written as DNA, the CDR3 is TGCGCCAGCAGCTTGGAAACAGGGTTGGGGGAGACCCAGTACTTC. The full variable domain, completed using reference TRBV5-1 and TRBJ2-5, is KAGVTQTPRYLIKTRGQQVTLSCSPISGHRSVSWYQQTPGQGLQFLFEYFSETQRNKGNFPGRFSGRQFSNSRSEMNVSTLELGDSALYLCASSLETGLGETQYFGPGTRLLVL.

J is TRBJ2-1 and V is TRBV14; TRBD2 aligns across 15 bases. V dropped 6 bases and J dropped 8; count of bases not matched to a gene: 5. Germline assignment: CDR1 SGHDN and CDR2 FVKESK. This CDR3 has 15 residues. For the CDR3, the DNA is TGTGCCAGCAGTGAGAGGACTAGCGGGAGGGATGAGCAGTTCTTC. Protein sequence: CASSERTSGRDEQFF.

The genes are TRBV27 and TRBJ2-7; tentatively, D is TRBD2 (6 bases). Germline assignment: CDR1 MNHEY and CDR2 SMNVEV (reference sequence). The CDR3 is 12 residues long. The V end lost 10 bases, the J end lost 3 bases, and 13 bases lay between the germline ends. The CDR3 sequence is CATRSGVYEQYF. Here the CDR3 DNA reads TGTGCCACCAGATCGGGGGTCTACGAGCAGTACTTC.

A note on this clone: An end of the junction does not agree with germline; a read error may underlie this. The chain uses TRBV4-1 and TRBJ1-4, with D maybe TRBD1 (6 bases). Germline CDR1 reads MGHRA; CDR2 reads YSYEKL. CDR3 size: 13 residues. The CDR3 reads CASRQGGAEKLFF. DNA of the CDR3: TGCGCCAGCAGACAAGGGGGTGCGGAAAAACTGTTTTTT.

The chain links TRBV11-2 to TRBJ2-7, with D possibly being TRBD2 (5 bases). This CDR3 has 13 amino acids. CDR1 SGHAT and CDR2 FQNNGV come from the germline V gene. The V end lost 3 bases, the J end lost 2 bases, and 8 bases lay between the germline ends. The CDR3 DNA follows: TGTGCCAGCAGCTTTACTAGGGCCTACGAGCAGTACTTC. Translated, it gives CASSFTRAYEQYF.

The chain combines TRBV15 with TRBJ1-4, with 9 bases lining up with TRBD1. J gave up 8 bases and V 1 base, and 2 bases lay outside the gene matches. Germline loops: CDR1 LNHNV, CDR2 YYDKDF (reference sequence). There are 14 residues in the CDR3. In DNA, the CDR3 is TGTGCCACCAGCAGAGGGACAGGGGCGGAAAAACTGTTTTTT. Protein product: CATSRGTGAEKLFF.

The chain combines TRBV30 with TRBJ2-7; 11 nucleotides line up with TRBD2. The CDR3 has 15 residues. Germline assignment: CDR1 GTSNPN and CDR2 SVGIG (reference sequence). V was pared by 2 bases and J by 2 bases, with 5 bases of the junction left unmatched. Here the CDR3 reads CAWSQTSGSPYEQYF. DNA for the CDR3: TGTGCCTGGAGTCAAACTAGCGGGAGTCCCTACGAGCAGTACTTC.

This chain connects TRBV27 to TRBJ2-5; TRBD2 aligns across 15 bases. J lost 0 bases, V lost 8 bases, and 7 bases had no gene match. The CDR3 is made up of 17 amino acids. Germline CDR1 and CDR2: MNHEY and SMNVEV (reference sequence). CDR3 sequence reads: CASGGTSGRSYQETQYF. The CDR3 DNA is TGTGCCAGCGGCGGGACTAGCGGGAGGTCTTACCAAGAGACCCAGTACTTC.

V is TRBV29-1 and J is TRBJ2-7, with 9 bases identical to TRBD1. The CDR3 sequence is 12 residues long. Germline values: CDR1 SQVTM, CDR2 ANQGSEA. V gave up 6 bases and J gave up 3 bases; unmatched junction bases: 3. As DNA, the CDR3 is TGCAGCGTGGGGACAGGGAACTACGAGCAGTACTTC. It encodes CSVGTGNYEQYF.

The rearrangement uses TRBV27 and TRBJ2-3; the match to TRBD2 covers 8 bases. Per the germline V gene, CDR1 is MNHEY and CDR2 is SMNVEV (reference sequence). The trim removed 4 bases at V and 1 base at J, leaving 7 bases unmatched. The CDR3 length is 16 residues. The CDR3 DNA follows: TGTGCCAGCAGTTGGACTAGCACGTTAGGCACAGATACGCAGTATTTT. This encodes CASSWTSTLGTDTQYF.

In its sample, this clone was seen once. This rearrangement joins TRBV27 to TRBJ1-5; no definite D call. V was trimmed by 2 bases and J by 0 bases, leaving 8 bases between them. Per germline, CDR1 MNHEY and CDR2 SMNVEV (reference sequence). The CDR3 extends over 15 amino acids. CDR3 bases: TGTGCCAGCAGTTTAGTTTTTAATAGCAATCAGCCCCAGCATTTT. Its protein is CASSLVFNSNQPQHF.

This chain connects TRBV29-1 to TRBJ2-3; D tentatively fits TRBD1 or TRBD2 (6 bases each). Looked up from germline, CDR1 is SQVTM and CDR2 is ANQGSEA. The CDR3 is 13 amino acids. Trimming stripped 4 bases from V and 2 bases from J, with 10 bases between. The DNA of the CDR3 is TGCAGCGTTGGGGGGGCTTACACAGATACGCAGTATTTT. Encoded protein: CSVGGAYTDTQYF.

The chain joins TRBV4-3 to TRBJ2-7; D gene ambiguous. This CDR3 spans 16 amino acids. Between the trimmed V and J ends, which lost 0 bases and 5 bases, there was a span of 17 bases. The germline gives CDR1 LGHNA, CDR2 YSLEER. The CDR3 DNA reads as TGCGCCAGCAGCCAAGATCTGGCCGGCGTCCGGGACGAGCAGTACTTC. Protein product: CASSQDLAGVRDEQYF.

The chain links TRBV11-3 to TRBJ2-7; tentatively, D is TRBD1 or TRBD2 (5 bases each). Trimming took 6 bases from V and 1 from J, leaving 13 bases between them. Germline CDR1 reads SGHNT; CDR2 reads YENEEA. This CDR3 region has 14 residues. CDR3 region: CASSPGDGSYEQYF. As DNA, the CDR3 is TGTGCCAGCAGTCCCGGGGACGGGTCCTACGAGCAGTACTTC. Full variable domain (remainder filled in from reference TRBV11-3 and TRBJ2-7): EAGVVQSPRYKIIEKKQPVAFWCNPISGHNTLYWYLQNLGQGPELLIRYENEEAVDDSQLPKDRFSAERLKGVDSTLKIQPAELGDSAVYLCASSPGDGSYEQYFGPGTRLTVT.

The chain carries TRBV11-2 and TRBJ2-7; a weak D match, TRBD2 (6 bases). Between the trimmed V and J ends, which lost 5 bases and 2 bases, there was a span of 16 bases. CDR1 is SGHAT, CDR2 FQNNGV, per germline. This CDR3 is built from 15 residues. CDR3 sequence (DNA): TGTGCCAGCAGCCCCCTCTCGGGAGCGGCCTACGAGCAGTACTTC. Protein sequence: CASSPLSGAAYEQYF.

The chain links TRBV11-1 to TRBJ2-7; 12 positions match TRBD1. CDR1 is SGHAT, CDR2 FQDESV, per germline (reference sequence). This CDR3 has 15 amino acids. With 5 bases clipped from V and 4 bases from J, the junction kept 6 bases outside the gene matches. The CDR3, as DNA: TGTGCCAGCAGCCAAGGGGGACAGGGGGCTTACGAGCAGTACTTC. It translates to CASSQGGQGAYEQYF.

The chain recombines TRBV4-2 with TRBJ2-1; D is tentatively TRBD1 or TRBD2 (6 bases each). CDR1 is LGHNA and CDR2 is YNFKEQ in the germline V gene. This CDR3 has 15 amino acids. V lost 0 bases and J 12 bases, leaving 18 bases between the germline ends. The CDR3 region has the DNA TGTGCCAGCAGCCAAGATGATCGGCGGGACAAAGGGCAGTTCTTC. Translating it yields CASSQDDRRDKGQFF.

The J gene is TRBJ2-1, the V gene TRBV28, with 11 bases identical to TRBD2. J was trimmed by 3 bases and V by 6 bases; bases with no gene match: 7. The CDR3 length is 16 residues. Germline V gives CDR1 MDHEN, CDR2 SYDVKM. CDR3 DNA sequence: TGTGCCAGCAGGATCGGGACTAGCGGATACTACAATGAGCAGTTCTTC. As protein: CASRIGTSGYYNEQFF. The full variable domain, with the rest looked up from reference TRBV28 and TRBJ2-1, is DVKVTQSSRYLVKRTGEKVFLECVQDMDHENMFWYRQDPGLGLRLIYFSYDVKMKEKGDIPEGYSVSREKKERFSLILESASTNQTSMYLCASRIGTSGYYNEQFFGPGTRLTVL.

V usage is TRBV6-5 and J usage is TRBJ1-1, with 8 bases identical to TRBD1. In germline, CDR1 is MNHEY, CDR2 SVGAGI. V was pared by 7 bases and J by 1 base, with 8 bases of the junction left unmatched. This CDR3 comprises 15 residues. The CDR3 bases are TGTGCCAGCAATGACCGACAGGGGCGGAACACTGAAGCTTTCTTT. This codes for CASNDRQGRNTEAFF.

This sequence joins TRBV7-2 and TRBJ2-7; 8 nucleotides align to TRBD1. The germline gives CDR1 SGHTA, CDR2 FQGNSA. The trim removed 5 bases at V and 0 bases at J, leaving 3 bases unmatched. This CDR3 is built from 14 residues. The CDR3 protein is CASSVGTGSYEQYF. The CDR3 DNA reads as TGTGCCAGCAGCGTCGGGACAGGCTCCTACGAGCAGTACTTC. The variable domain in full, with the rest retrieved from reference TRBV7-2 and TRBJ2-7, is GAGVSQSPSNKVTEKGKDVELRCDPISGHTALYWYRQSLGQGLEFLIYFQGNSAPDKSGLPSDRFSAERTGGSVSTLTIQRTQQEDSAVYLCASSVGTGSYEQYFGPGTRLTVT.

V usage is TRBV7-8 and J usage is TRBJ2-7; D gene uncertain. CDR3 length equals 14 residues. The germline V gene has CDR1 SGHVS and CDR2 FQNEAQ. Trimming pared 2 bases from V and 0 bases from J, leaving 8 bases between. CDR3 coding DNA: TGTGCCAGCAGCTTACCCGGGCCCTCCTACGAGCAGTACTTC. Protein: CASSLPGPSYEQYF.

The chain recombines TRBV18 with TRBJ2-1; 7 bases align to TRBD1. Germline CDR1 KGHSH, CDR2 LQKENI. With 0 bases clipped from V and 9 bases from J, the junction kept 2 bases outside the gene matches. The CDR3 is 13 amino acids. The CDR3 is CASSPPGGVEQFF. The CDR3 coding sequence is TGTGCCAGCTCACCACCAGGGGGCGTTGAGCAGTTCTTC.

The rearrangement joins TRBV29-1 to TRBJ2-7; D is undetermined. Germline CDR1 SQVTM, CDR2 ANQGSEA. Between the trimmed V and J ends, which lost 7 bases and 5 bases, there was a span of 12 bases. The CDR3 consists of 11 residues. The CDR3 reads CSATVPNEQYF. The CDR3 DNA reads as TGCAGCGCTACGGTTCCTAACGAGCAGTACTTC.